The T cell receptor beta chain described here comes from a study of T cell responses to AZD1222 COVID-19 vaccine. Sequencing was performed with immunoSEQ multiplex PCR; in TCRdb, only in-frame clones are kept and a portion is missing. The table shows about 120,000 clones, with 75% to 95% occurring only once. Study-wide results and limits: Only a handful of AZD1222 recipients, more than five in all, had baseline seropositivity. Unmutated variant regions are reportedly targeted by nearly half of spike-specific TCRs. Mapped onto spike, vaccine-associated CD4 TCRs spanned it and were dominant at 160-218 and 743-854. The sample set comprised mostly white British donors with more females, and clonal diversity was possibly underestimated.

To note about this clone: No antigen is known for it.

Here the sequenced sample was peripheral blood, taken 28 days after the second dose of the MenACWY control vaccine. The source is an adult who received the MenACWY meningococcal vaccine as a control.

The CDR3 loop reads CASSRDSGNTIYF. The CDR3 DNA reads as TGTGCCAGCAGCCGGGACTCAGGAAACACCATATATTTT. The rearrangement uses TRBV3-1 (or the pseudogene TRBV3-2) and TRBJ1-3; D possibly corresponds to TRBD1 (5 bases). This CDR3 region has 13 residues. Germline V gives CDR1 LGHDT, CDR2 YNNKEL (reference sequence). The V end was cut by 4 bases, the J end by 4 bases, with 8 bases between.